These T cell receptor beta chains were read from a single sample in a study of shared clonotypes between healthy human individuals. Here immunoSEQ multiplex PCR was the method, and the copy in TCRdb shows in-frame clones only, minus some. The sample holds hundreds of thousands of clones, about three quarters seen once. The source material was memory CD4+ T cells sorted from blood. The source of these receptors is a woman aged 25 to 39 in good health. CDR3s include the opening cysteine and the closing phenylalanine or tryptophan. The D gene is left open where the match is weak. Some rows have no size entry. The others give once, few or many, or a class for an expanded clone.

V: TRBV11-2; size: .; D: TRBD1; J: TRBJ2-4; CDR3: CASSSNRDSIKNIQYF; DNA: TGTGCCAGCAGCTCCAACAGGGACAGCATAAAAAACATTCAGTACTTC
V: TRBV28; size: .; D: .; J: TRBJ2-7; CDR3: CASSLPRQFSYEQYF; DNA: TGTGCCAGCAGTTTACCCCGACAGTTCTCCTACGAGCAGTACTTC
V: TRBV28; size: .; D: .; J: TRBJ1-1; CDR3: CASSFRDSEAFF; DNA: TGTGCCAGCAGTTTCCGCGACAGTGAAGCTTTCTTT
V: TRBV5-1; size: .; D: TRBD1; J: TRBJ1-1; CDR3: CASSQGAGDTEAFF; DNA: TGCGCCAGCAGCCAGGGGGCTGGTGACACTGAAGCTTTCTTT
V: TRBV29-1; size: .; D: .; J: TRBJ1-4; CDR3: CSVGYNEKLFF; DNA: TGCAGCGTTGGATACAATGAAAAACTGTTTTTT
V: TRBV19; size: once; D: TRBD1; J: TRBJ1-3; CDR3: CATQDRNGNTIYF; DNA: TGTGCCACCCAGGACAGGAACGGAAACACCATATATTTT
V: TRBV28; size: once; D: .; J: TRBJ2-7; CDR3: CASSFQGRGHSYEQYF; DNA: TGTGCCAGCAGTTTCCAGGGGCGGGGCCACTCCTACGAGCAGTACTTC
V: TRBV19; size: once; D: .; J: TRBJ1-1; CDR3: CASSIPVMNTEAFF; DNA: TGTGCCAGTAGTATACCGGTGATGAACACTGAAGCTTTCTTT
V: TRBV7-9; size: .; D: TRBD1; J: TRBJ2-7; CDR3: CASSLGPGQGLEQYF; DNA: TGTGCCAGCAGCTTAGGTCCGGGACAGGGGCTCGAGCAGTACTTC
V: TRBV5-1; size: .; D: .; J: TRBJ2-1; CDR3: CASSRATLSSYNEQFF; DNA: TGCGCCAGCAGCCGAGCCACTCTGAGCTCCTACAATGAGCAGTTCTTC
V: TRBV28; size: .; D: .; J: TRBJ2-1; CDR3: CASLARFRDRMIF; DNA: TGTGCCAGCCTCGCCCGGTTCCGGGATAGGATGATCTTC
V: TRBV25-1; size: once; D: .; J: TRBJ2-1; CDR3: CASSETGGSSYNEQFF; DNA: TGTGCCAGCAGTGAAACGGGCGGAAGCTCCTACAATGAGCAGTTCTTC
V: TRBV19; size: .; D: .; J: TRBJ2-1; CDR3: CASSIKPSVNPWGNNEQFF; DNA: TGTGCCAGTAGTATCAAACCTAGCGTAAACCCCTGGGGAAACAATGAGCAGTTCTTC
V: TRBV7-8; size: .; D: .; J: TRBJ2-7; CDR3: CASSPGVGYEQYF; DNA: TGTGCCAGCAGCCCGGGGGTGGGCTACGAGCAGTACTTC
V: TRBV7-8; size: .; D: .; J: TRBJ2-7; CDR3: CASSLVLGPYEQYF; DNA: TGTGCCAGCAGCTTAGTACTGGGGCCGTACGAGCAGTACTTC
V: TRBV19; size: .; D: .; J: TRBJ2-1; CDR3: CASSSTRGGEQFF; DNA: TGTGCCAGTAGCAGTACTAGGGGGGGTGAGCAGTTCTTC
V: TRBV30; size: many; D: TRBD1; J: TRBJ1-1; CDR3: CAWGTGMNTEAFF; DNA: TGTGCCTGGGGGACAGGGATGAACACTGAAGCTTTCTTT
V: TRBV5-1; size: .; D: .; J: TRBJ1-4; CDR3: CASSIGNSNEKLFF; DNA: TGCGCCAGCAGCATAGGGAACTCTAATGAAAAACTGTTTTTT
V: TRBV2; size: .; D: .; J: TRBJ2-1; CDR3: CASSEQLYNEQFF; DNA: TGTGCCAGCAGTGAACAGCTCTACAATGAGCAGTTCTTC
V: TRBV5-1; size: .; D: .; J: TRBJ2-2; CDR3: CASSFRATLDAGELFF; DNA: TGCGCCAGCAGCTTTCGGGCCACCCTGGACGCCGGGGAGCTGTTTTTT
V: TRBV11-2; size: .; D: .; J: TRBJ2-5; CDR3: CASTGGRETQYF; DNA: TGTGCCAGCACTGGGGGGAGGGAGACCCAGTACTTC
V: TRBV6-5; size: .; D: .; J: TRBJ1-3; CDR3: CASSYSPGGNTIYF; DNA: TGTGCCAGCAGTTACTCGCCGGGTGGAAACACCATATATTTT